This T cell receptor beta chain was observed in a study of blood T cell repertoires in COVID-19. The participants were between roughly 18 and 89 years old and came from 24 US areas. Cohort 3 recovered donors had two negative PCRs, clearance, or symptom resolution. The protocol was immunoSEQ multiplex PCR, while the TCRdb copy is restricted to in-frame clones and leaves out a portion. This sample yields around 500,000 clones, of which 88% are seen a single time; roughly 8.5% belongs to the top ten. With 8 bases removed from V and 3 bases from J, the gap between germline ends came to 14 bases. This CDR3 has 14 amino acids. Germline V gene sequence: CDR1 LNHNV, CDR2 YYDKDF (reference sequence).

This chain uses TRBV15 with TRBJ1-3; no clear D. Source material: PBMCs or T cells enriched from blood (not recorded which). The TCR was taken from a woman aged 55-69 years who had recovered from COVID-19. CDR3 in DNA: TGTGCCACCTCCCGAATCGGGGATGGAAACACCATATATTTT. It codes for CATSRIGDGNTIYF.